This T cell receptor beta chain was documented in a study of blood T cell repertoires in COVID-19. Study overall: Sources were T cells, B-cell-depleted T cells, or PBMCs; the material itself was cDNA or gDNA.

Donors of Cohort 3 who recovered were those that had two negative PCRs, clearance, or symptom resolution. The CDR3 is 13 amino acids. Looked up from germline, CDR1 is MDHEN and CDR2 is SYDVKM. V lost 4 bases, J lost 2 bases, and 8 bases lay in between. Clones were read by immunoSEQ multiplex PCR, and TCRdb kept only the in-frame ones, dropping some. The sample records more than 200,000 clones, approximately 86% being singletons. The genes are TRBV28 and TRBJ1-2; D is undetermined. Specimen: PBMCs or T cells enriched from blood (not recorded which). This TCR was recovered from a woman aged 45-65 years who had recovered from COVID-19. The CDR3 nucleotides read TGTGCCAGCAGTTCCAATACAAACTATGGCTACACCTTC. The encoded protein is CASSSNTNYGYTF.